This T cell receptor beta chain was identified during a study of identical twins. TCRdb called the 5' RACE reads again in MiXCR, with one record for every CDR3 protein. The table lists about 920,000 distinct CDR3 sequences, roughly 12% of them singletons. The germline gives CDR1 ENHRY, CDR2 SYGVKD. The junction had 1 base not matched to a gene; V was cut back by 3 bases and J by 4 bases. The CDR3 extends over 13 amino acids. This clonotype was recorded at least ten times. This sample also appeared in a second study, on yellow fever vaccine responses in identical twins.

The origin of this receptor is a woman under 30 in good health. The V call is TRBV10-3, the J call TRBJ1-1; 8 bases are shared with TRBD1. The specimen sequenced was PBMCs. As DNA, the CDR3 is TGTGCCATCAGTGACAGGGGGCTCACTGAAGCTTTCTTT. This gives the protein CAISDRGLTEAFF.